This T cell receptor (beta chain) was retrieved from a study of T cell changes during pregnancy in multiple sclerosis. The CDR3 covers 16 residues. Trimming removed 1 base from V and 2 bases from J; junction bases left unmatched: 7. The germline V gene encodes CDR1 SGHTS and CDR2 YDEGEE. Turning to this clone: In the same sample, other DNA sequences code for this CDR3.

TCRdb's table, derived via immunoSEQ multiplex PCR, lists solely in-frame clones and lacks some. This sample has about 98,000 clones, with under 95% found just once. The starting material was peripheral blood, obtained after pregnancy. The sequence came from a female donor in good health, enrolled as a control in a pregnancy study. The gene calls are TRBV5-8 and TRBJ2-5, with 8 bases matching TRBD1. The CDR3 DNA follows: TGTGCCAGCAGCTTGTCGGTCCGACAGGGGCAAGAGACCCAGTACTTC. Translated, it gives CASSLSVRQGQETQYF.